The rows below give T cell receptor beta chains drawn from one sample of a study of blood T cell repertoires in COVID-19. The assay was immunoSEQ multiplex PCR, and TCRdb's table has in-frame clones only and misses some. The sample carries about 250,000 clones, 83% recorded once. Sequenced material: PBMCs or T cells enriched from blood (not recorded which). The receptors come from a woman in her thirties or forties who had been exposed to COVID-19. The CDR3 runs from the conserved cysteine through the conserved F or W. The order of the fields is clone size, J gene, V gene, CDR3 protein. A row's size may be missing; if present it is once, few, many or a size class.

-	TRBJ2-4	TRBV19	CAAGDRVKNIQYF
-	TRBJ2-1	TRBV9	CASSEQGTEQFF
-	TRBJ1-1	TRBV5-1	CASSLVEGGNTEAFF
-	TRBJ1-2	TRBV7-8	CASSLAGTGANYGYTF
-	TRBJ1-4	TRBV19	CASSANPGQGNEKLFF
-	TRBJ2-1	TRBV5-8	CASSPPGGRHNEQFF
-	TRBJ1-3	TRBV9	CASSLTGGGNTIYF
-	TRBJ1-1	TRBV6-5	CASSYFGTPGTEAFF
-	TRBJ2-1	TRBV7-3	CASSPGTSGHNEQFF
-	TRBJ1-5	TRBV2	CASSGTGGGQPQHF
-	TRBJ2-1	TRBV7-9	CASSAPSGGDGEQFF
few	TRBJ2-5	TRBV6-6	CASSYLLTLETQYF
few	TRBJ1-3	TRBV13	CASSPGQGRNTIYF
-	TRBJ2-1	TRBV5-4	CASTEDRGSYNEQFF
-	TRBJ1-1	TRBV6-2/TRBV6-3	CASSYTDTGGTEAFF
-	TRBJ1-2	TRBV28	CASSLGAQGAGYGYTF
few	TRBJ1-1	TRBV29-1	CSVERTGETEAFF
-	TRBJ1-1	TRBV21-1	CASSKGVNRNTEAFF
-	TRBJ1-6	TRBV7-2	CASSLSWGGEYNSPLHF
-	TRBJ2-5	TRBV4-2	CASSLGTSGKETQYF
-	TRBJ2-7	TRBV6-5	CATRVFLGSSYEQYF
-	TRBJ2-7	TRBV5-1	CASSSTAGTYEQYF
-	TRBJ1-2	TRBV28	CASSFPGNRGPQSYTF
-	TRBJ2-7	TRBV18	CASSPWQGEYEQYF
few	TRBJ1-4	TRBV7-9	CASSRDMAARKLFF
-	TRBJ1-2	TRBV5-1	CASSPSGGNGYTF
-	TRBJ1-3	TRBV7-8	CASSLAPRGPGNTIYF
few	TRBJ2-7	TRBV7-2	CASSGQGKAYEQYF